The T cell receptor beta chain under discussion was sequenced for a study of shared clonotypes between healthy human individuals. The V end was cut by 8 bases, the J end by 9 bases, with 11 bases between. Germline loops: CDR1 MNHNS, CDR2 SASEGT. This CDR3 spans 10 amino acids. This was a deep-level run. Each PCR replicate from the sorted subsets contained about 200 ng DNA, which is about 31,000 T cell genomes. The assay was immunoSEQ multiplex PCR, and TCRdb's table has in-frame clones only and misses some. This sample has about 660,000 clones, with approximately 79% found just once. All the donors were Caucasian adults who lived in Nashville, Tennessee.

Sequenced material: memory CD4+ T cells sorted from blood. Subset here: CD45RA-negative fraction. The V call is TRBV6-1, the J call TRBJ2-7; D may be TRBD1 or TRBD2 (7 bases each). This receptor was identified in a young woman in good health. CDR3 sequence (DNA): TGTGCCAGCCAGGGGGAGGGGCAGTACTTC. Its translation: CASQGEGQYF.